Only a few counts were recorded for the clone carrying this TCR beta chain. Its antigen is not known. The sample comes from a study of T and B cells in COVID-19 patients. About the research overall: Of approximately 21 active-infection patients, approximately twelve were critically ill with mechanical ventilation or extracorporeal membrane oxygenation. About 90% of the roughly 20 active-infection patients had comorbidities associated with unfavorable COVID-19 outcome. Whole-study findings and limits: Early severe-case samples and blood from mildly ill patients during symptoms were in short supply.

With 5 bases removed from V and 8 bases from J, the gap between germline ends came to 18 bases. Germline assignment: CDR1 SGHTA and CDR2 FQGNSA. This CDR3 is 15 amino acids long. Each TRB amplification used about 220-500 ng of genomic DNA from blood. BIOMED2 TRB-A/B primer pools were used in multiplex TRB PCR. TCRdb ran MiXCR on the multiplex PCR reads and lists one entry per CDR3 protein. The sample carries about 13,000 distinct CDR3 sequences, 25% recorded once. The source material was blood. The genes are TRBV7-2 and TRBJ2-2; D might be TRBD1 (6 bases). The source is a human donor who had recovered from COVID-19. CDR3 loop: CASSPPRTAPGELFF. The CDR3 region has the DNA TGTGCCAGCAGCCCGCCCCGGACAGCTCCAGGGGAGCTGTTTTTT.